This T cell receptor (beta chain) was sequenced in a study of technical replicates of blood from a handful of donors. Profiling relied on immunoSEQ multiplex PCR, and the TCRdb table lists in-frame clones only, not all of them. Of under 110,000 clones listed, 96% are singletons. The CDR3 runs 15 residues. Germline CDR1 LGHNT, CDR2 FRNRAP. V shed 2 bases, J shed 1 base, and the junction held 3 bases outside the gene matches. Sequencing used T cells isolated from PBMCs. The sequence was collected from a human donor in good health. The chain combines TRBV12-5 with TRBJ1-1, with TRBD1 matching over 8 bases. The CDR3 protein is CASGLFDRGNTEAFF. The DNA of the CDR3 is TGTGCTAGTGGTTTGTTTGACAGGGGGAACACTGAAGCTTTCTTT.